The 27 T cell receptor beta chains in this list originate from one sample, sequenced in a study of immune cell composition in non-small cell lung cancer (dated by TCRdb to about 2017). Libraries were made using the immunoSEQ multiplex PCR assay. The table was pulled from immuneACCESS by TCRdb, which kept in-frame rearrangements only. Such tables lose some clones; where checked, under half of the loss comes from unresolved V genes, and the rest has no known cause. The sample has about 6,100 clones on record, about 71% of them singletons. Clones ranked in the top ten supply 5.8% of the sample. Non-adjacent lung tissue from the same patient, taken as far from the tumour as possible and at least 3 cm away, was used for the normal lung samples. Sequencing input: non-adjacent lung tissue. The receptors shown here come from a human donor with non-small cell lung cancer.

V is TRBV5-6 and J is TRBJ2-3; 14 bases fit TRBD2. This CDR3 region has 16 residues. Germline CDR1 and CDR2: SGHDT and YYEEEE. Germline trimming cut 4 bases from V and 6 bases from J; bases unmatched to any gene: 7. The CDR3 DNA follows: TGTGCCAGCAGCCCGCGACTAGCGGGGGGGCCGGATACGCAGTATTTT. Amino acid sequence: CASSPRLAGGPDTQYF.

The chain employs TRBV19 and TRBJ2-7; D perhaps matches TRBD2 (5 bases). Trimming removed 7 bases at V and 3 bases at J, with 13 bases between. Germline values: CDR1 LNHDA, CDR2 SQIVND (reference sequence). The CDR3 covers 13 residues. CDR3 nucleotide sequence: TGTGCCAGTAATGAGGGCCCGTACTACGAGCAGTACTTC. Amino acids: CASNEGPYYEQYF.

CDR3: CASRVGTLTTYEQYF. The CDR3 DNA follows: TGTGCCAGCAGGGTGGGGACTCTTACTACCTACGAGCAGTACTTC. This chain uses TRBV6-5 with TRBJ2-7; D may be TRBD2 (6 bases). The CDR3 has 15 amino acids. The V gene's germline CDR1 is MNHEY and CDR2 SVGAGI. Trimming left V 6 bases short and J 2 bases short, with 17 bases between.

The gene calls are TRBV7-3 and TRBJ2-7; 7 nucleotides line up with TRBD1. Germline V gene sequence: CDR1 SGHTA, CDR2 FQGTGA. CDR3 length: 13 amino acids. The ends lost 5 bases at V and 9 bases at J; junction bases unmatched: 10. CDR3 amino acids: CASSRQGSGVQYF. CDR3 DNA: TGTGCCAGCAGCCGACAGGGTAGTGGAGTGCAGTACTTC.

The chain employs TRBV7-9 and TRBJ1-5; TRBD1 agrees at 8 bases. Per the germline V gene, CDR1 is SEHNR and CDR2 is FQNEAQ (reference sequence). This CDR3 comprises 14 residues. Losses at the gene ends were 5 bases for V and 6 bases for J; bases not matched to a gene: 6. The CDR3 region has the DNA TGTGCCAGCAGCCAGACAGGGGAAAGTCAGCCCCAGCATTTT. Encoded protein: CASSQTGESQPQHF.

The rearrangement joins TRBV7-2 to TRBJ1-5; 9 nucleotides line up with TRBD1. V lost 4 bases and J lost 0; bases outside the gene matches: 4. The CDR3 length is 16 residues. The germline V gene encodes CDR1 SGHTA and CDR2 FQGNSA. CDR3 coding DNA: TGTGCCAGCAGCTCGCCGGACAGGGGTAGCAATCAGCCCCAGCATTTT. This translates into CASSSPDRGSNQPQHF.

In its sample, this clone was seen once. The V call is TRBV7-3, the J call TRBJ2-2; 10 bases align to TRBD1. The germline V gene encodes CDR1 SGHTA and CDR2 FQGTGA. V gave up 5 bases and J gave up 1 base; unmatched junction bases: 10. The CDR3 is 18 amino acids. CDR3 in amino acids: CASSPGQGLTKNTGELFF. CDR3 DNA: TGTGCCAGCAGCCCGGGACAGGGGCTAACGAAGAACACCGGGGAGCTGTTTTTT.

This sequence joins TRBV4-2 and TRBJ2-7; D remains unclear. V lost 1 base and J 2 bases, leaving 12 bases between the germline ends. Germline V gene lookup returns CDR1 LGHNA and CDR2 YNFKEQ. This CDR3 is 15 amino acids long. The CDR3 DNA follows: TGTGCCAGCAGCCAAGGTACAACCGAAACCTACGAGCAGTACTTC. It translates to CASSQGTTETYEQYF.

This chain connects TRBV11-3 to TRBJ2-7, with a possible D match to TRBD2 (5 bases). V lost 1 base and J lost 5, with 15 bases in between. Germline values: CDR1 SGHNT, CDR2 YENEEA. The CDR3 consists of 15 residues. The CDR3 region is CASSLVGSATDEQYF. CDR3 DNA: TGTGCCAGCAGCTTAGTCGGTAGCGCAACCGACGAGCAGTACTTC.

This clone is a singleton in its sample. V gene TRBV5-1 combines with J gene TRBJ1-5; D possibly corresponds to TRBD1 (6 bases). Trimming left V 4 bases short and J 6 bases short, with 11 bases between. Germline CDR1 reads SGHRS; CDR2 reads YFSETQ. CDR3 length equals 13 residues. Here the CDR3 DNA reads TGCGCCAGCAGCGAAGACAGGTTTCAGCCCCAGCATTTT. Residues: CASSEDRFQPQHF.

This chain uses TRBV19 with TRBJ2-5, with a tentative D call TRBD2 (6 bases). The CDR3 consists of 13 residues. The ends were cut back, 0 bases at V and 4 bases at J, with 6 bases in the middle. CDR1 and CDR2 (germline): LNHDA, SQIVND (reference sequence). As DNA, the CDR3 is TGTGCCAGTAGTATAGACGGGGGAGAGACCCAGTACTTC. It translates to CASSIDGGETQYF.

This clone was seen once. This rearrangement joins TRBV4-1 to TRBJ1-3; D is uncertain. Trimming stripped 4 bases from V and 0 bases from J, with 10 bases between. This CDR3 spans 15 amino acids. Per germline, CDR1 MGHRA and CDR2 YSYEKL. Here the CDR3 DNA reads TGCGCCAGCAGCCGGATGCGGATCTCTGGAAACACCATATATTTT. Translated: CASSRMRISGNTIYF.

The chain is built from TRBV5-1 and TRBJ2-2, with D uncertain. The CDR3 sequence is 14 residues long. Per the germline V gene, CDR1 is SGHRS and CDR2 is YFSETQ. The V and J ends lost 0 bases and 1 base respectively, with 4 bases between them. The CDR3 loop reads CASSLGGNTGELFF. The CDR3 DNA is TGCGCCAGCAGCTTGGGAGGGAACACCGGGGAGCTGTTTTTT.

The chain joins TRBV11-3 to TRBJ2-7, with D possibly matching TRBD2 (6 bases). The CDR3 spans 14 residues. V was cut by 5 bases and J by 3 bases, with 14 bases left in between. Germline-derived CDR1 and CDR2 are SGHNT and YENEEA. CDR3 nucleotide sequence: TGTGCCAGCAGCCGGGGGACTTTCCTCTACGAGCAGTACTTC. This sequence encodes CASSRGTFLYEQYF.

This clone was detected only once. The V and J genes are TRBV29-1 and TRBJ1-3, with a weak D call TRBD1 (6 bases). Germline assignment: CDR1 SQVTM and CDR2 ANQGSEA. Trimming pared 2 bases from V and 4 bases from J, leaving 12 bases between. The CDR3 spans 14 residues. The CDR3 loop is CSVEWGQSGNTIYF. The CDR3 DNA follows: TGCAGCGTTGAATGGGGGCAATCCGGAAACACCATATATTTT.

The chain combines TRBV7-8 with TRBJ2-7; the match to TRBD1 covers 7 bases. V trimming: 7 bases; J trimming: 1 base; junction bases outside the gene matches: 10. Per the germline V gene, CDR1 is SGHVS and CDR2 is FQNEAQ. The CDR3 consists of 15 residues. The CDR3: CASTFQADRSYEQYF. CDR3 nucleotide sequence: TGTGCCAGCACCTTTCAAGCGGACAGGTCCTACGAGCAGTACTTC.

The chain employs TRBV19 and TRBJ1-1; 8 positions match TRBD1. The J segment lost 4 bases and the V segment lost 10 bases, leaving 5 bases of the junction unmatched. Germline CDR1 LNHDA, CDR2 SQIVND (reference sequence). This CDR3 is built from 12 residues. In DNA form, the CDR3 reads TGTGCCATCAGAACAGGGGGCACTGAAGCTTTCTTT. Encoded protein: CAIRTGGTEAFF.

V usage is TRBV2 and J usage is TRBJ1-4, with 11 bases aligning to TRBD1. Per the germline V gene, CDR1 is SNHLY and CDR2 is FYNNEI. This CDR3 region has 16 residues. Losses at the gene ends were 2 bases for V and 7 bases for J; bases not matched to a gene: 6. The chain's CDR3 is CASSEFGQGASEKLFF. The CDR3 coding sequence is TGTGCCAGCAGTGAATTCGGACAGGGGGCGAGTGAAAAACTGTTTTTT. Using reference TRBV2 and TRBJ1-4 for the parts outside the CDR3, the full variable domain is EPEVTQTPSHQVTQMGQEVILRCVPISNHLYFYWYRQILGQKVEFLVSFYNNEISEKSEIFDDQFSVERPDGSNFTLKIRSTKLEDSAMYFCASSEFGQGASEKLFFGSGTQLSVL.

The chain links TRBV2 to TRBJ1-5, with unresolved D. The CDR3 is 13 residues long. V was cut by 6 bases and J by 0 bases, with 6 bases left in between. Germline CDR1 and CDR2: SNHLY and FYNNEI. CDR3 DNA sequence: TGTGCCAGCAGGATAGATAGCAATCAGCCCCAGCATTTT. It yields the protein CASRIDSNQPQHF.

This clone appeared once. The chain is built from TRBV7-8 and TRBJ2-1; the match to TRBD2 covers 9 bases. Germline trimming cut 4 bases from V and 3 bases from J; bases unmatched to any gene: 4. CDR3 length equals 15 residues. Germline values: CDR1 SGHVS, CDR2 FQNEAQ. The CDR3, as DNA: TGTGCCAGCAGCTCGAGCGGGGGGTTCTACAATGAGCAGTTCTTC. Encoded protein: CASSSSGGFYNEQFF.

This chain links TRBV21-1 with TRBJ2-2; TRBD1, as called in the table, went unchecked against the DNA. TRBV21-1 constitutes a pseudogene. This CDR3 has 18 amino acids. Here the CDR3 reads CASSHLPPGCGDTGELFF. The CDR3 coding sequence is TGTGCCAGCAGCCACCTCCCCCCAGGGTGTGGGGACACCGGGGAGCTGTTTTTT.

About this clone itself: Other DNA sequences within the sample encode an identical CDR3. V gene TRBV5-1 combines with J gene TRBJ2-7; TRBD1 agrees at 7 bases. CDR3 length: 17 amino acids. V dropped 3 bases and J dropped 0; count of bases not matched to a gene: 12. In germline, CDR1 is SGHRS, CDR2 YFSETQ. The CDR3 nucleotides read TGCGCCAGCAGCTCGTCTCCGACAGGGCCGAGCTCCTACGAGCAGTACTTC. Amino acids: CASSSSPTGPSSYEQYF.

V and J are TRBV30 and TRBJ1-3; 7 positions match TRBD1. With V trimmed by 4 bases and J by 1 base, 7 bases remained unmatched. The germline V gene has CDR1 GTSNPN and CDR2 SVGIG (reference sequence). The CDR3 is made up of 15 amino acids. The CDR3 here is CAWNRDSFSGNTIYF. CDR3 in DNA: TGTGCCTGGAACCGGGACAGCTTTTCTGGAAACACCATATATTTT.

This clone was seen more than once but under ten times. The V and J genes are TRBV5-1 and TRBJ1-2, with D perhaps TRBD1 (5 bases). Germline CDR1 is SGHRS and CDR2 is YFSETQ. This CDR3 has 11 amino acids. Trimming stripped 3 bases from V and 7 bases from J, with 7 bases between. The CDR3 DNA sequence: TGCGCCAGCAGCTGGGGCGGTGGCTACACCTTC. It is translated as CASSWGGGYTF.

The chain carries TRBV10-3 and TRBJ1-5; 7 bases agree with TRBD1. J gave up 3 bases and V 7 bases, and 3 bases lay outside the gene matches. Germline assignment: CDR1 ENHRY and CDR2 SYGVKD. The CDR3 is made up of 13 amino acids. CDR3 nucleotide sequence: TGTGCCATCACCGACAGGGACAATCAGCCCCAGCATTTT. Residues: CAITDRDNQPQHF.

This clone rates as medium-sized (0.01 to 0.1%). The chain employs TRBV7-6 and TRBJ1-2, with TRBD1 matching over 8 bases. The CDR3 is 14 residues long. Germline V gene sequence: CDR1 SGHVS, CDR2 FNYEAQ. Losses at the gene ends were 3 bases for V and 4 bases for J; bases not matched to a gene: 4. CDR3 protein: CASSLTTGGYGYTF. For the CDR3, the DNA is TGTGCCAGCAGCTTGACAACAGGGGGCTATGGCTACACCTTC.

CDR3 protein: CASSSTGGTGELFF. In nucleotides, the CDR3 is TGTGCCAGCAGTTCGACAGGGGGGACAGGGGAGCTGTTTTTT. The chain recombines TRBV27 with TRBJ2-2, with 9 bases that match TRBD1. The CDR3 consists of 14 residues. CDR1 MNHEY and CDR2 SMNVEV come from the germline V gene (reference sequence). Trimming took 4 bases from V and 8 from J; bases not matched to a gene: 5.